This T cell receptor beta chain is drawn from a study of cytomegalovirus exposure and HLA in healthy donors. The CDR3 runs to 17 residues. Germline assignment: CDR1 LGHNA and CDR2 YSLEER. V was trimmed by 2 bases and J by 4 bases, leaving 19 bases between them. PCR was performed using 60 Vbeta and 13 Jbeta primers. Assay: immunoSEQ multiplex PCR; the TCRdb copy retains only in-frame clones and omits some. The repertoire holds about 170,000 clones, with approximately 70% as singletons. This receptor was obtained from a man aged 40-50 years in good health and CMV-seropositive. Material: PBMCs. This chain joins TRBV4-3 and TRBJ2-3, with D tentatively TRBD2 (5 bases). The CDR3 loop reads CASSQWERASASDTQYF. The CDR3 nucleotides read TGCGCCAGCAGCCAATGGGAGAGGGCATCGGCGTCAGATACGCAGTATTTT.